One sample yielded the 16 T cell receptor beta chains listed below, sequenced in a study of blood T cell repertoires in COVID-19. Profiled with immunoSEQ multiplex PCR; TCRdb holds only in-frame clones, not every one. This sample has around 380,000 clones, with about 87% found just once. The sequencing sample was made of PBMCs or T cells enriched from blood (not recorded which). Receptor source: a man under 40 who had recovered from COVID-19.

This clone was picked up one time. The chain uses TRBV3-1 (or the pseudogene TRBV3-2) and TRBJ2-3; a weak D match, TRBD1 (5 bases). The germline CDR1 and CDR2 sequences are LGHDT and YNNKEL (reference sequence). The CDR3 has 14 amino acids. Trimming took 3 bases from V and 2 from J, leaving 9 bases between them. The CDR3 protein is CASSQGPTTDTQYF. The CDR3 nucleotides read TGTGCCAGCAGCCAGGGGCCCACCACAGATACGCAGTATTTT.

The chain joins TRBV18 to TRBJ2-1; no reliable D call. The CDR3 sequence is 14 residues long. Between the trimmed V and J ends, which lost 2 bases and 2 bases, there was a span of 7 bases. Per germline, CDR1 KGHSH and CDR2 LQKENI. The DNA for the CDR3 is TGTGCCAGCTCACCATGGCAACCCTACAATGAGCAGTTCTTC. Translation: CASSPWQPYNEQFF.

This clone was seen just once. V usage is TRBV25-1 and J usage is TRBJ1-5; D may be TRBD1 (6 bases). From germline, CDR1 is MGHDK and CDR2 SYGVNS. The CDR3 is 14 residues long. Trimming took 2 bases from V and 4 from J, leaving 9 bases between them. In nucleotides, the CDR3 is TGTGCCAGCAGTGAAACAGGGCGGAATCAGCCCCAGCATTTT. Protein sequence: CASSETGRNQPQHF.

The chain uses TRBV30 and TRBJ2-3; possibly TRBD2 for D (5 bases). V was cut by 3 bases and J by 7 bases, with 11 bases left in between. Germline lookup yields CDR1 GTSNPN and CDR2 SVGIG (reference sequence). The CDR3 sequence is 12 residues long. The CDR3: CAWRGVSNTQYF. The CDR3 coding sequence is TGTGCCTGGAGGGGAGTCTCTAATACGCAGTATTTT. The variable domain in full, with the rest retrieved from reference TRBV30 and TRBJ2-3, is SQTIHQWPATLVQPVGSPLSLECTVEGTSNPNLYWYRQAAGRGLQLLFYSVGIGQISSEVPQNLSASRPQDRQFILSSKKLLLSDSGFYLCAWRGVSNTQYFGPGTRLTVL.

The V and J genes are TRBV4-3 and TRBJ2-2, with 8 bases identical to TRBD2. The CDR3 totals 15 residues. Germline assignment: CDR1 LGHNA and CDR2 YSLEER. V lost 0 bases to trimming and J lost 4 bases; unmatched junction nucleotides: 1. Here the CDR3 reads CASSQDGLATGELFF. The CDR3 bases are TGCGCCAGCAGCCAAGACGGACTAGCCACCGGGGAGCTGTTTTTT.

V usage is TRBV19 and J usage is TRBJ1-1; TRBD1 agrees at 10 bases. The junction had 11 bases not matched to a gene; V was cut back by 3 bases and J by 1 base. Germline V CDR1 and CDR2: LNHDA, SQIVND (reference sequence). The CDR3 loop spans 18 amino acids. CDR3 amino acids: CASSIGPGQGSENTEAFF. Here the CDR3 DNA reads TGTGCCAGTAGTATTGGCCCGGGACAGGGGAGTGAGAACACTGAAGCTTTCTTT.

This chain uses TRBV2 with TRBJ1-6, with a tentative D call TRBD1 (5 bases). Looked up from germline, CDR1 is SNHLY and CDR2 is FYNNEI. This CDR3 has 14 amino acids. Trimming took 5 bases from V and 10 from J, leaving 15 bases between them. CDR3 loop: CASSTQGTPSPLHF. The CDR3 region has the DNA TGTGCCAGCAGTACCCAGGGTACTCCGTCACCCCTCCACTTT.

The V call is TRBV27, the J call TRBJ2-7, with 9 bases matching TRBD1. CDR3 size: 16 residues. Germline trimming cut 4 bases from V and 0 bases from J; bases unmatched to any gene: 7. Germline CDR1 and CDR2: MNHEY and SMNVEV (reference sequence). The CDR3 bases are TGTGCCAGCAGTTCCCCGGGACAGGGAGTCTCCTACGAGCAGTACTTC. Translation gives CASSSPGQGVSYEQYF.

The V gene is TRBV6-5, the J gene TRBJ2-7, with 7 bases matching TRBD1. The CDR3 consists of 13 residues. Germline V gives CDR1 MNHEY, CDR2 SVGAGI. V dropped 5 bases and J dropped 7; count of bases not matched to a gene: 8. The CDR3 nucleotides read TGTGCCAGCAGTCCGAGGGGGCAGGGAGAGCAGTACTTC. It is translated as CASSPRGQGEQYF.

This sequence joins TRBV11-2 and TRBJ2-1; 9 positions agree with TRBD2. The J segment lost 7 bases and the V segment lost 5 bases, leaving 6 bases of the junction unmatched. From germline, CDR1 is SGHAT and CDR2 FQNNGV. The CDR3 loop spans 14 amino acids. The CDR3 sequence: CASSQSGGLNEQFF. CDR3 nucleotide sequence: TGTGCCAGCAGCCAGAGCGGGGGGTTAAATGAGCAGTTCTTC.

CDR3 coding DNA: TGTGCCAGCAGGGGGGACAGTGAAGGCTACACCTTC. It yields the protein CASRGDSEGYTF. The chain is built from TRBV2 and TRBJ1-2, with 7 bases matching TRBD1. Germline loops: CDR1 SNHLY, CDR2 FYNNEI. This CDR3 comprises 12 residues. V shed 6 bases and J 8 bases; nucleotides not matched to a gene: 6.

This chain links TRBV11-1 with TRBJ2-4; D ambiguous. V lost 3 bases, J lost 9 bases, and 12 bases lay in between. Germline assignment: CDR1 SGHAT and CDR2 FQDESV (reference sequence). There are 13 residues in the CDR3. Here the CDR3 DNA reads TGTGCCAGCAGCTTTTTGCGCATCGGCATTCAGTACTTC. Translation gives CASSFLRIGIQYF.

The V call is TRBV12-3 or TRBV12-4, the J call TRBJ2-7; no definite D call. This CDR3 is built from 12 residues. V was trimmed by 4 bases and J by 3 bases, leaving 7 bases between them. The CDR3 DNA is TGTGCCAGCAGTTCCCGGTTCTACGAGCAGTACTTC. Amino acid sequence: CASSSRFYEQYF.

Note on this clone: The junction differs from germline at one of its ends, possibly a read error. The chain employs TRBV6-4 and TRBJ2-7; 12 nucleotides agree with TRBD2. The germline gives CDR1 MRHNA, CDR2 SNTAGT. The CDR3 has 13 amino acids. The CDR3 DNA reads as TGTGCCAGCAGTCCGACTAGCGGGGGTCCTCAGGACTTC. The encoded protein is CASSPTSGGPQDF.

V gene TRBV7-8 combines with J gene TRBJ1-3; 7 positions agree with TRBD1. CDR1 and CDR2 (germline): SGHVS, FQNEAQ. The CDR3 covers 19 residues. The junction had 16 bases not matched to a gene; V was cut back by 5 bases and J by 0 bases. The chain's CDR3 is CASSLRDRASVSSGNTIYF. The CDR3 region has the DNA TGTGCCAGCAGCCTCCGGGACAGAGCCTCAGTTAGCTCTGGAAACACCATATATTTT.

This chain connects TRBV7-9 to TRBJ1-1, with D perhaps TRBD1 (6 bases). Per the germline V gene, CDR1 is SEHNR and CDR2 is FQNEAQ (reference sequence). The V and J ends lost 9 bases and 4 bases respectively, with 21 bases between them. The length of the CDR3 is 15 residues. The CDR3 DNA sequence: TGTGCCAGTCAAATACAACAGGGATCTGGCACTGAAGCTTTCTTT. This codes for CASQIQQGSGTEAFF.